Each of the 19 T cell receptor beta chains below was sequenced from the same sample in a study of human CD8 memory T cell subsets. The identity of TPEX cells was that of CCR7+ PD-1+ TIGIT+ early memory CD8+ T cells with exhausted-like traits. UMI-labeled 5' RACE was used, and it produced the TCR beta libraries. TCRdb re-called the 5' RACE reads and gives one entry per CDR3 protein, without DNA. The sample shows around 10,000 distinct CDR3 sequences, and around 19% sits with its ten largest clones. What was sequenced was CD8+ T cells from PBMCs. Receptors were obtained from a human donor in good health.

The chain employs TRBV13 and TRBJ1-2; as DNA is missing, the TRBD1 call by TCRdb cannot be tested. CDR3 length: 13 residues. Germline CDR1 PRHDT, CDR2 FYEKMQ (reference sequence). Here the CDR3 reads CASSSGPQYGYTF.

The chain has TRBV7-9 and TRBJ2-1; TCRdb reports TRBD1, a call that lacks DNA to check it against. CDR1 is SEHNR, CDR2 FQNEAQ, per germline (reference sequence). The CDR3 sequence is 16 residues long. CDR3 loop: CASSTRQGSSYNEQFF.

This chain joins TRBV5-4 and TRBJ2-3; the TRBD1 assignment by TCRdb is unverifiable without DNA. Germline CDR1 reads SGHNT; CDR2 reads YYREEE (reference sequence). This CDR3 contains 17 residues. CDR3 sequence reads: CASSFSIAGGLTDTQYF.

The chain couples TRBV5-1 to TRBJ2-7. Germline CDR1 is SGHRS and CDR2 is YFSETQ. The CDR3 covers 13 residues. The CDR3 sequence: CASSSSGYYEQYF.

The chain links TRBV19 to TRBJ2-1; TCRdb's assignment of TRBD2 cannot be checked, as there is no DNA. This CDR3 has 15 amino acids. Germline CDR1 is LNHDA and CDR2 is SQIVND (reference sequence). CDR3: CASSRTSGTYNEQFF.

This sequence joins TRBV6-2 or TRBV6-3 and TRBJ1-1; TCRdb lists TRBD1, though no DNA is available to test this call. Germline CDR1 and CDR2: MNHEY and SVGEGT. This CDR3 is 13 amino acids long. CDR3 residues: CASSLRENTEAFF.

The CDR3 protein is CASSTRDAGTDTQYF. The chain couples TRBV7-9 to TRBJ2-3; TCRdb's D call, TRBD1, is unchecked because there is no DNA. The CDR3 consists of 15 residues. CDR1 and CDR2 (germline): SEHNR, FQNEAQ (reference sequence).

Frequency places this clonotype as medium-sized. V usage is TRBV2 and J usage is TRBJ1-2; the D gene TCRdb calls, TRBD1, cannot be checked with no DNA. The germline V gene encodes CDR1 SNHLY and CDR2 FYNNEI. The CDR3 sequence is 15 residues long. The CDR3 loop is CASSARAGDNYGYTF.

V gene TRBV3-1 combines with J gene TRBJ2-1; checking the TCRdb D call of TRBD1 is not possible without DNA. This CDR3 has 14 amino acids. Germline V lookup: CDR1 LGHDT, CDR2 YNNKEL (reference sequence). This CDR3 reads CASSQDPRDDEQFF.

This chain connects TRBV4-3 to TRBJ2-2; TCRdb selects TRBD1, and the lack of DNA leaves this call unchecked. The CDR3 runs to 15 residues. Germline CDR1 LGHNA, CDR2 YSLEER. The CDR3 sequence: CASSPQTGTAGELFF.

This sequence joins TRBV27 and TRBJ2-1; checking the TCRdb D call of TRBD2 is not possible without DNA. Germline CDR1 reads MNHEY; CDR2 reads SMNVEV (reference sequence). This CDR3 is built from 19 residues. The CDR3 loop reads CATTVFNGGLAGEGNEQFF.

This chain joins TRBV2 and TRBJ1-1. The CDR3 runs to 14 residues. Per the germline V gene, CDR1 is SNHLY and CDR2 is FYNNEI. Here the CDR3 reads CASIERDYGAEAFF. The full variable domain, rest sourced from reference TRBV2 and TRBJ1-1, is EPEVTQTPSHQVTQMGQEVILRCVPISNHLYFYWYRQILGQKVEFLVSFYNNEISEKSEIFDDQFSVERPDGSNFTLKIRSTKLEDSAMYFCASIERDYGAEAFFGQGTRLTVV.

The J gene is TRBJ2-7, the V gene TRBV12-3 or TRBV12-4; the D gene TCRdb calls, TRBD1, cannot be checked with no DNA. The CDR3 covers 13 residues. This CDR3 is CASSSHRAYEQYF.

The chain employs TRBV6-6 and TRBJ1-2; no DNA is available, so the TRBD1 call from TCRdb remains unchecked. CDR1 is MNHNY and CDR2 is SVGAGI in the germline V gene (reference sequence). CDR3 length: 14 residues. CDR3 protein: CASRNQGDDYGYTF.

This chain joins TRBV2 and TRBJ2-3. Per the germline V gene, CDR1 is SNHLY and CDR2 is FYNNEI. The CDR3 contains 15 residues. CDR3 sequence reads: CASSVAGASTDTQYF.

The chain couples TRBV2 to TRBJ2-1; TCRdb reports TRBD2, a call that lacks DNA to check it against. This CDR3 is 15 amino acids long. CDR1 SNHLY and CDR2 FYNNEI come from the germline V gene. The CDR3 sequence: CASSEATSGYNEQFF.

This CDR3 reads CASRRTGGGYEQYF. The J gene is TRBJ2-7, the V gene TRBV12-3 or TRBV12-4; the TCRdb call, TRBD1, lacks DNA for checking. The CDR3 sequence is 14 residues long.

This sequence joins TRBV7-6 and TRBJ2-3; the D gene TCRdb calls, TRBD2, cannot be checked with no DNA. Germline lookup yields CDR1 SGHVS and CDR2 FNYEAQ. The CDR3 covers 16 residues. CDR3 protein: CASSLLLRGGTDTQYF.

V and J are TRBV20-1 and TRBJ1-2; as DNA is missing, the TRBD1 call by TCRdb cannot be tested. Germline CDR1 DFQATT, CDR2 SNEGSKA (reference sequence). The CDR3 has 15 amino acids. The CDR3: CSARDDSQGGYGYTF.